This record covers a single T cell receptor (beta chain). No antigen is known for it. Per-base quality was not reported, and no clone a single base away is much larger than it. This entry is derived from a study of blood T cell repertoires in COVID-19 (TCRdb year 2020). Background for the entire study: Collaborator samples came from the United States, Italy and Spain and covered acute and convalescent phases of COVID-19. The samples were drawn from two sources: the first 160 participants of the ongoing ImmuneRACE study, and approximately 1,300 subjects contributed by 6 global collaborators. The prospective study material was composed of cDNA or gDNA derived from T cells, B-cell-depleted T cells, or PBMCs. Where available, HLA class I and class II types were taken from metadata supplied by the sample provider and were not determined by assay-based typing. A freely available public database, intended as a resource for researchers studying the immune response to SARS-CoV-2, is where the repertoires were released. Subjects who had been exposed to COVID-19, were actively infected with it, or had recovered from it provided the deeply sampled blood TCRbeta repertoires that made up the dataset. Nearly every sample came with metadata listing a de-identified subject ID, COVID-19 status, age in years and sex.

In the prospective study, participants were about 18 to 100 years old, resided in about two dozen geographic areas of the United States, and were enrolled through a virtual design. Cohort assignment in the prospective study relied on participant-reported clinical history from a screening survey and a study questionnaire. ImmuneRACE Cohort 3 recovered participants were defined by two consecutive negative NP/OP PCR tests, healthcare professional clearance, or symptom resolution. Mobile phlebotomists in the prospective study collected whole blood, serum and a nasopharyngeal or oropharyngeal swab from every participant. Additional blood draws and questionnaires over an approximately two-month period could optionally be provided by prospective study participants. Prospective study blood samples were shipped either frozen or at room temperature before DNA extraction. Counted from cysteine to phenylalanine, this CDR3 has 13 amino acids. The kept DNA is CDR3 alone, 39 bases in frame from the first base. Trimming takes 5 bases from V and 8 bases from J, and the germline ends sit 15 bases apart. The germline V gene sets CDR1 to SGHAT and CDR2 to FQNNGV.

TCRbeta CDR3 regions were amplified from genomic DNA using the immunoSEQ Assay, a bias-controlled multiplex PCR. Regarding the original processing steps: The number of nucleated cells in each sample was estimated from the amplification of reference gene primers within the assay. To quantify the absolute abundance of each unique TCRbeta CDR3 rearrangement, sequence reads were collapsed and filtered. For each sample, productive Simpson clonality was calculated as the square root of Simpson's diversity index across productive rearrangements. TCRdb took this table from immuneACCESS and kept in-frame rearrangements with V and J called. Such tables lack part of the clones; where checked against another copy, unresolved V genes explain under half of the gap, and the rest is unexplained. That table gives V, J and clone size, and the DNA gave D and trimming. The sample data list 350,000 or so clones, and more than 90% of these were observed just once. The top ten hold 18% of the sample.

Points the paper makes about the study in general: The amount of clinical and demographic metadata varied by source and participant and was provided uncurated.

This clonotype was obtained from a young woman who had recovered from COVID-19. Sequencing used PBMCs or T cells enriched from blood (not recorded which). The chain was built from TRBV11-2 and TRBJ2-5; the best D guess is TRBD1, with 6 bases matching. This receptor has the CDR3 CASSPGDMTTQYF. Read as DNA, the sequence is TGTGCCAGCAGCCCCGGGGACATGACAACCCAGTACTTC.